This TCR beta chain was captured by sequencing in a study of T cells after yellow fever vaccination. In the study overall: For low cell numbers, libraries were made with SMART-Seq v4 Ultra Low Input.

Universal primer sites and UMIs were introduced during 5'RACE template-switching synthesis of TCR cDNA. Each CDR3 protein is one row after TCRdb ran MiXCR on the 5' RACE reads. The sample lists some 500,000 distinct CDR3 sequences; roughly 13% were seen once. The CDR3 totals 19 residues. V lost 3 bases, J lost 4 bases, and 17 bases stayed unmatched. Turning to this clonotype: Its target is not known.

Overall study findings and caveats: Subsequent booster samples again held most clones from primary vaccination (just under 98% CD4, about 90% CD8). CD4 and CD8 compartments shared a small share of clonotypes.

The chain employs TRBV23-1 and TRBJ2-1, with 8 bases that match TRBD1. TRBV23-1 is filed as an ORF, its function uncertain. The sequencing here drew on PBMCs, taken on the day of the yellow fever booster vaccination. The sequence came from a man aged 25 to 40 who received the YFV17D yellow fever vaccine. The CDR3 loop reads CASSHPDREPSRLYNEQFF. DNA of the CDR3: TGCGCCAGCAGTCACCCGGACAGGGAACCTTCACGTCTTTACAATGAGCAGTTCTTC.